The next 29 T cell receptor beta chains were all read from a single sample in a study of OX40 agonist ivuxolimab in advanced cancers. Profiled with immunoSEQ multiplex PCR; TCRdb holds only in-frame clones, not every one. The sample lists some 90,000 clones, 87% seen once, with approximately 4% in the top ten. The sequenced sample was CD4+ or CD8+ T cells sorted from blood, obtained in a trial of the OX40 agonist ivuxolimab. All receptors come from an adult with an advanced solid tumor such as melanoma, head and neck, liver or kidney cancer.

The rearrangement links TRBV2 to TRBJ1-1, with unresolved D. The CDR3 is 11 residues long. The germline V gene encodes CDR1 SNHLY and CDR2 FYNNEI. V was cut by 2 bases and J by 6 bases, with 4 bases left in between. The CDR3 is CASSEPSEAFF. CDR3 in DNA: TGTGCCAGCAGTGAACCCTCTGAAGCTTTCTTT.

The J gene is TRBJ2-2, the V gene TRBV11-2; 7 nucleotides agree with TRBD1. This CDR3 has 15 amino acids. CDR1 and CDR2 (germline): SGHAT, FQNNGV. The junction had 9 bases not matched to a gene; V was cut back by 5 bases and J by 6 bases. The CDR3 DNA follows: TGTGCCAGCAGCCAAGACAGGGTGGGCGCCGGGGAGCTGTTTTTT. This sequence encodes CASSQDRVGAGELFF.

This chain uses TRBV5-1 with TRBJ2-3; D perhaps matches TRBD1 (6 bases). This CDR3 region has 15 residues. CDR1 and CDR2 from the germline V gene are SGHRS and YFSETQ. Trimming took off 0 bases at V and 0 bases at J, with 8 bases between the two ends. For the CDR3, the DNA is TGCGCCAGCAGCTTGGGGACAGCTAGCACAGATACGCAGTATTTT. This encodes CASSLGTASTDTQYF.

This sequence joins TRBV6-5 and TRBJ2-2; 10 nucleotides match TRBD2. J lost 1 base, V lost 8 bases, and 4 bases had no gene match. Per germline, CDR1 MNHEY and CDR2 SVGAGI. The CDR3 is made up of 15 amino acids. CDR3 nucleotides: TGTGCCAGCGTACGGACTAGCGGGAACACCGGGGAGCTGTTTTTT. Its protein product is CASVRTSGNTGELFF.

The V gene is TRBV29-1, the J gene TRBJ1-2; D might be TRBD1 (5 bases). This CDR3 comprises 14 residues. Germline values: CDR1 SQVTM, CDR2 ANQGSEA. The V and J ends lost 3 bases and 7 bases respectively, with 18 bases between them. CDR3 region: CSVDGAFGRSGYTF. CDR3 coding DNA: TGCAGCGTTGACGGGGCGTTCGGCAGGTCTGGCTACACCTTC.

The CDR3 sequence: CASSVAGESYNEQFF. For the CDR3, the DNA is TGTGCCAGCAGCGTAGCGGGAGAGTCCTACAATGAGCAGTTCTTC. The chain carries TRBV9 and TRBJ2-1; perhaps TRBD2 as D (6 bases). The germline V gene encodes CDR1 SGDLS and CDR2 YYNGEE. Trimming removed 0 bases from V and 1 base from J, with 8 bases in between. The CDR3 is 15 residues long.

The rearrangement uses TRBV5-8 and TRBJ2-2, with TRBD1 identical over 9 bases. The germline V gene encodes CDR1 SGHTS and CDR2 YDEGEE. This CDR3 is built from 16 residues. The V gene end was trimmed by 4 bases and the J gene end by 9 bases; junction bases not matched to a gene: 13. DNA for the CDR3: TGTGCCAGCAGCCGATCCTGGACAGGGGCAATCAGGGAGCTGTTTTTT. Its translation is CASSRSWTGAIRELFF.

V is TRBV7-9 and J is TRBJ2-1, with D tentatively TRBD1 (5 bases). The CDR3 consists of 12 residues. V gave up 6 bases and J gave up 9 bases, with 12 bases separating them. Germline CDR1 and CDR2: SEHNR and FQNEAQ (reference sequence). The CDR3: CASRTRVSEQFF. The CDR3 coding sequence is TGTGCCAGCAGAACCAGGGTATCTGAGCAGTTCTTC.

This chain links TRBV6-1 with TRBJ2-2; D is perhaps TRBD2 (6 bases). Germline CDR1 is MNHNS and CDR2 is SASEGT. CDR3 length equals 15 residues. Trimming stripped 6 bases from V and 5 bases from J, with 16 bases between. The CDR3 protein is CASSPGRRGTGELFF. The DNA for the CDR3 is TGTGCCAGCAGCCCGGGGCGGCGGGGAACCGGGGAGCTGTTTTTT.

J is TRBJ2-1 and V is TRBV6-5; D is uncertain. Per the germline V gene, CDR1 is MNHEY and CDR2 is SVGAGI. The CDR3 contains 15 residues. The V gene lost 10 bases and the J gene lost 1 base, with 17 bases spanning the gap. This chain's CDR3 is CATNGVLLSYNEQFF. In DNA, the CDR3 is TGTGCCACGAATGGGGTCTTACTGTCCTACAATGAGCAGTTCTTC.

This chain links TRBV30 with TRBJ2-2; D remains unclear. Germline CDR1 and CDR2: GTSNPN and SVGIG (reference sequence). Between the trimmed V and J ends, which lost 4 bases and 1 base, there was a span of 10 bases. The length of the CDR3 is 14 residues. CDR3 sequence (DNA): TGTGCCTGGATTGGAAAACAGAACACCGGGGAGCTGTTTTTT. This translates into CAWIGKQNTGELFF.

The chain recombines TRBV18 with TRBJ2-7, with 9 nucleotides matching TRBD1. After removal of 6 bases from V and 2 bases from J, the junction contained 8 bases not matched to a gene. The CDR3 extends over 15 amino acids. From germline, CDR1 is KGHSH and CDR2 LQKENI. The CDR3 DNA sequence: TGTGCCAGCTCGCGATCCCGGGACAGGGCCTACGAGCAGTACTTC. Its protein product is CASSRSRDRAYEQYF.

J is TRBJ1-4 and V is TRBV6-1, with D unclear. Trimming removed 0 bases from V and 10 bases from J, with 12 bases in between. From germline, CDR1 is MNHNS and CDR2 SASEGT. This CDR3 region has 14 residues. CDR3 loop: CASSEASSRGKLFF. The CDR3 bases are TGTGCCAGCAGTGAAGCGTCCTCCCGCGGAAAACTGTTTTTT.

The gene calls are TRBV30 and TRBJ1-6; TRBD1 matches at 7 bases. This CDR3 contains 12 residues. Looked up from germline, CDR1 is GTSNPN and CDR2 is SVGIG (reference sequence). The V segment lost 8 bases and the J segment 4 bases; nucleotides outside the gene matches: 2. The CDR3, as DNA: TGTGCCGGGACAGAATATAATTCACCCCTCCACTTT. It translates to CAGTEYNSPLHF.

The genes are TRBV6-6 and TRBJ1-1; no clear D gene. Germline V gene sequence: CDR1 MNHNY, CDR2 SVGAGI (reference sequence). The V end lost 5 bases, the J end lost 3 bases, and 13 bases lay between the germline ends. CDR3 length: 14 amino acids. For the CDR3, the DNA is TGTGCCAGCAGTCTCAGCAGGAGGGACACTGAAGCTTTCTTT. This gives the protein CASSLSRRDTEAFF.

In the case of this clone: A much larger clone sits a single nucleotide away, making a read error possible. The genes are TRBV28 and TRBJ2-5; the D is unclear. Germline V gene lookup returns CDR1 MDHEN and CDR2 SYDVKM. This CDR3 has 10 residues. V shed 5 bases and J shed 2 bases, with 0 bases lying between them. The CDR3 bases are TGTGCCAGCAGTCAAGAGACCCAGTACTTC. Amino acid sequence: CASSQETQYF.

The chain carries TRBV7-8 and TRBJ2-2; TRBD2 agrees at 9 bases. The CDR3 runs to 14 residues. Germline V CDR1 and CDR2: SGHVS, FQNEAQ. V gave up 11 bases and J gave up 5 bases; unmatched junction bases: 9. The CDR3 bases are TGTGCCTTGCATAGCGGGAGTTATACCGGGGAGCTGTTTTTT. Translated: CALHSGSYTGELFF.

V usage is TRBV5-4 and J usage is TRBJ1-2; D ambiguous. V gave up 0 bases and J gave up 8 bases, with 17 bases separating them. Germline lookup yields CDR1 SGHNT and CDR2 YYREEE (reference sequence). This CDR3 has 15 residues. The CDR3 nucleotides are TGTGCCAGCAGCTTGGCCAATCGGCAGGCGGCCGGCTACACCTTC. Its protein is CASSLANRQAAGYTF.

The chain carries TRBV19 and TRBJ2-1; a weak D match, TRBD2 (5 bases). Per germline, CDR1 LNHDA and CDR2 SQIVND (reference sequence). V lost 4 bases to trimming and J lost 7 bases, with 14 bases between them. The CDR3 spans 14 residues. This CDR3 reads CASSTSSPGNEQFF. The CDR3 DNA reads TGTGCCAGTAGTACGTCCTCTCCGGGGAATGAGCAGTTCTTC.

The rearrangement links TRBV27 to TRBJ2-7; TRBD2 aligns across 10 bases. The junction had 6 bases not matched to a gene; V was cut back by 6 bases and J by 7 bases. Germline loops: CDR1 MNHEY, CDR2 SMNVEV (reference sequence). This CDR3 region has 13 residues. CDR3 nucleotides: TGTGCCAGCAGACCACCAGCGGGAGGGGAGCAGTACTTC. Its translation: CASRPPAGGEQYF.

This clone came up a few times. The genes are TRBV6-5 and TRBJ1-5; tentative D call: TRBD1 (5 bases). The germline CDR1 and CDR2 sequences are MNHEY and SVGAGI. Trimming removed 4 bases from V and 3 bases from J, with 10 bases in between. The CDR3 has 14 amino acids. The CDR3 loop is CASSLRQFNQPQHF. The CDR3 nucleotides are TGTGCCAGCAGTTTACGACAGTTCAATCAGCCCCAGCATTTT.

V gene TRBV5-1 combines with J gene TRBJ2-1; 11 bases agree with TRBD2. The CDR3 contains 15 residues. Germline CDR1 SGHRS, CDR2 YFSETQ. The junction had 4 bases not matched to a gene; V was cut back by 0 bases and J by 8 bases. CDR3 amino acids: CASSLELAGVYEQFF. The CDR3 nucleotides are TGCGCCAGCAGCTTGGAACTAGCGGGAGTCTATGAGCAGTTCTTC.

J is TRBJ1-3 and V is TRBV15; unclear D gene. The CDR3 sequence is 16 residues long. Trimming shortened V by 1 base and J by 0 bases, and 10 bases separated the two germline ends. The V gene's germline CDR1 is LNHNV and CDR2 YYDKDF (reference sequence). CDR3 residues: CATSRGASSSGNTIYF. The CDR3 DNA follows: TGTGCCACCAGCAGAGGGGCCTCAAGCTCTGGAAACACCATATATTTT.

This rearrangement joins TRBV28 to TRBJ1-5; D gene uncertain. The V end lost 6 bases, the J end lost 1 base, and 13 bases lay between the germline ends. Looked up from germline, CDR1 is MDHEN and CDR2 is SYDVKM. This CDR3 has 15 residues. This CDR3 reads CASSPTRASNQPQHF. DNA for the CDR3: TGTGCCAGCAGCCCTACGAGGGCCAGCAATCAGCCCCAGCATTTT.

The gene calls are TRBV14 and TRBJ1-2, with 7 bases aligning to TRBD1. The trim removed 0 bases at V and 0 bases at J, leaving 1 base unmatched. Germline assignment: CDR1 SGHDN and CDR2 FVKESK. This CDR3 region has 15 residues. The DNA of the CDR3 is TGTGCCAGCAGCCAAGAGGGGACAGCTAACTATGGCTACACCTTC. Translation gives CASSQEGTANYGYTF.

To note about this clone: A junction end diverges from the germline sequence, so it may reflect a read error. Other DNA sequences from this sample encode an identical CDR3 as well. The genes are TRBV4-1 and TRBJ1-1; D is unclear. Germline CDR1 is MGHRA and CDR2 is YSYEKL. The CDR3 runs 15 residues. In nucleotides, the CDR3 is TGCGCCAGTAGCCAAATCAGCGTAGCGGTCACTGAAGCTTTCTTT. This sequence encodes CASSQISVAVTEAFF.

The chain has TRBV28 and TRBJ1-2; 7 bases line up with TRBD1. Germline assignment: CDR1 MDHEN and CDR2 SYDVKM. The ends lost 4 bases at V and 1 base at J; junction bases unmatched: 3. The CDR3 sequence is 14 residues long. The CDR3 loop reads CASSWDSLNYGYTF. CDR3 coding DNA: TGTGCCAGCAGTTGGGACAGTCTTAACTATGGCTACACCTTC.

The rearrangement links TRBV7-2 to TRBJ2-5; 12 bases are a match to TRBD2. The V gene end was trimmed by 5 bases and the J gene end by 4 bases; junction bases not matched to a gene: 8. This CDR3 spans 16 amino acids. Germline V gene sequence: CDR1 SGHTA, CDR2 FQGNSA. For the CDR3, the DNA is TGTGCCAGCAGCAAAGGACTAGCGGGAATTGGAGAGACCCAGTACTTC. Translated: CASSKGLAGIGETQYF. Full variable domain (outside the CDR3, taken from reference TRBV7-2 and TRBJ2-5): GAGVSQSPSNKVTEKGKDVELRCDPISGHTALYWYRQSLGQGLEFLIYFQGNSAPDKSGLPSDRFSAERTGGSVSTLTIQRTQQEDSAVYLCASSKGLAGIGETQYFGPGTRLLVL.

The CDR3: CASSLLDSRGETQYF. The CDR3 nucleotides are TGTGCCAGCAGTTTATTGGACAGTCGTGGGGAGACCCAGTACTTC. The chain links TRBV27 to TRBJ2-5; TRBD1 might be the D (6 bases). Germline V gene sequence: CDR1 MNHEY, CDR2 SMNVEV (reference sequence). V lost 1 base, J lost 5 bases, and 14 bases lay in between. CDR3 length: 15 residues.